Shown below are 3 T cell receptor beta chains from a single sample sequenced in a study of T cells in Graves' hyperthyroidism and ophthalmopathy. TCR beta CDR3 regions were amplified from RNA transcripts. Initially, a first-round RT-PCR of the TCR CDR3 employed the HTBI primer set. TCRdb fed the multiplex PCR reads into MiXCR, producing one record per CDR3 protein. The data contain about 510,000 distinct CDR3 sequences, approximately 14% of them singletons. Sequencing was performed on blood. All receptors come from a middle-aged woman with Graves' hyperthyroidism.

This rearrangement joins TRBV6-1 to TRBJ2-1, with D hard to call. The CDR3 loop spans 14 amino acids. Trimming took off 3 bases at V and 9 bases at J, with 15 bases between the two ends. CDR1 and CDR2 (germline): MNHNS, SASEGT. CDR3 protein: CASSEGPRTGEQFF. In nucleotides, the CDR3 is TGTGCCAGCAGTGAGGGTCCCCGGACGGGTGAGCAGTTCTTC.

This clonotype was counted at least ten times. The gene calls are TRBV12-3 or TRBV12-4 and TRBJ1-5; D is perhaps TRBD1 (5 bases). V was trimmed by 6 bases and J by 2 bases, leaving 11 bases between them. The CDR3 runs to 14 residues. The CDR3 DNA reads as TGTGCCAGCAGGCAGACAGCGGGCAATCAGCCCCAGCATTTT. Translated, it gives CASRQTAGNQPQHF.

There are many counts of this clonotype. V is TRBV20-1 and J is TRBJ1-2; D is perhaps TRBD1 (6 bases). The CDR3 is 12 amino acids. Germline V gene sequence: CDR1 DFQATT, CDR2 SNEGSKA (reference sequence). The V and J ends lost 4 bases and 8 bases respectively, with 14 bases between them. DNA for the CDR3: TGCAGTGCTAATAGGGGGGCGCGGGGCTACACCTTC. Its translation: CSANRGARGYTF.